This TCR beta chain was found in a study of tumor-infiltrating lymphocytes in localized non-small cell lung cancer. Sequenced by immunoSEQ multiplex PCR; TCRdb stores in-frame clones only, minus some. The sample holds over 5,500 clones, approximately 67% seen once. Trimming pared 1 base from V and 4 bases from J, leaving 9 bases between. Germline loops: CDR1 MGHRA, CDR2 YSYEKL. The CDR3 covers 14 residues. Sequenced input: uninvolved lung tissue not adjacent to the tumor. The chain employs TRBV4-1 and TRBJ2-3, with D tentatively TRBD1 (6 bases). This TCR came from a human donor with non-small cell lung cancer. The chain's CDR3 is CASSQGPGADTQYF. CDR3 DNA sequence: TGCGCCAGCAGCCAAGGGCCAGGGGCAGATACGCAGTATTTT.